This T cell receptor (beta chain) was sequenced for a study of CD8+ T cells in alopecia areata. Reverse transcription of extracted RNA yielded cDNA, which provided the sequencing template. Only in-frame clones appear in the TCRdb table, and some are missing; sequencing was by immunoSEQ multiplex PCR. The sample shows some 170,000 clones, 63% of them seen only once. J lost 5 bases, V lost 5 bases, and 18 bases had no gene match. The CDR3 sequence is 17 residues long. CDR1 is SGHVS, CDR2 FQNEAQ, per germline. The chain recombines TRBV7-8 with TRBJ2-7; 7 bases map to TRBD1. The sequences come from CD4+ T cells sorted from blood, collected at week 0. The sequence came from a human donor with alopecia areata. This CDR3 is CASSGGGVTGSLHEQYF. In nucleotides, the CDR3 is TGTGCCAGCAGCGGAGGAGGTGTGACAGGGTCTCTTCACGAGCAGTACTTC.